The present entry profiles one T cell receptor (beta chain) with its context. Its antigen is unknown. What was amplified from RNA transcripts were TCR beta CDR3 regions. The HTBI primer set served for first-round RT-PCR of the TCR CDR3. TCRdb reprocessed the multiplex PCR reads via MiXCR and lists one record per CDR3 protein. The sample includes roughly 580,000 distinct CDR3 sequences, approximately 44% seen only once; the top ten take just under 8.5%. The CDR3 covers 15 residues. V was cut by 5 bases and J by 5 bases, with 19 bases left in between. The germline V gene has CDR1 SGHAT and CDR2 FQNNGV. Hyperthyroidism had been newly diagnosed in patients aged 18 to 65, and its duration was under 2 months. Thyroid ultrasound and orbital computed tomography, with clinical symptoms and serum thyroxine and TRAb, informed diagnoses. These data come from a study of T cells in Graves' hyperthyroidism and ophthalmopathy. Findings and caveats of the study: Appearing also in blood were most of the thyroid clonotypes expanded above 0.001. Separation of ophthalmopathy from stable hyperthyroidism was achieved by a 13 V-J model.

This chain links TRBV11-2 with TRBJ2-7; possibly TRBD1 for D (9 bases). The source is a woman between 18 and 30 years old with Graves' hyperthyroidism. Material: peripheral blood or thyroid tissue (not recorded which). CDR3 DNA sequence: TGTGCCAGCAGCCCGGGGGGGGACAGGGTACACGAGCAGTACTTC. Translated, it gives CASSPGGDRVHEQYF. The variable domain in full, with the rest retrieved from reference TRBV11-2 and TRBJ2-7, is EAGVAQSPRYKIIEKRQSVAFWCNPISGHATLYWYQQILGQGPKLLIQFQNNGVVDDSQLPKDRFSAERLKGVDSTLKIQPAKLEDSAVYLCASSPGGDRVHEQYFGPGTRLTVT.